Shown below are 27 T cell receptor beta chains from a single sample sequenced in a study of blood T cell repertoires in COVID-19. The data were produced by immunoSEQ multiplex PCR, yet TCRdb's version contains in-frame clones alone and is incomplete. The table shows roughly 150,000 clones, with 85% to 90% occurring only once. Sequencing was done on a sample of peripheral blood. The receptor source for this set is a man older than 75 with acute or convalescent COVID-19.

The genes are TRBV3-1 (or the pseudogene TRBV3-2) and TRBJ2-7; D is uncertain. Trimming cost V 3 bases and J 6 bases, with 15 bases left between them. This CDR3 contains 14 residues. The germline V gene has CDR1 LGHDT and CDR2 YNNKEL (reference sequence). CDR3 sequence reads: CASSHAIDVGEQYF. CDR3 coding DNA: TGTGCCAGCAGCCATGCCATTGATGTCGGCGAGCAGTACTTC.

This rearrangement joins TRBV3-1 (or the pseudogene TRBV3-2) to TRBJ1-1; D is ambiguous. CDR3 length: 12 residues. The germline CDR1 and CDR2 sequences are LGHDT and YNNKEL (reference sequence). With 1 base removed from V and 8 bases from J, the gap between germline ends came to 8 bases. The CDR3 loop is CASSQGSLEAFF. The DNA for the CDR3 is TGTGCCAGCAGCCAAGGGAGTTTAGAAGCTTTCTTT.

The chain couples TRBV30 to TRBJ2-1; D perhaps matches TRBD1 (7 bases). Germline V gene lookup returns CDR1 GTSNPN and CDR2 SVGIG (reference sequence). This CDR3 region has 13 residues. The V gene lost 5 bases and the J gene lost 5 bases, with 13 bases spanning the gap. CDR3 residues: CAWAGQIDNEQFF. CDR3 DNA: TGTGCCTGGGCGGGACAGATCGACAATGAGCAGTTCTTC.

This chain uses TRBV7-9 with TRBJ1-5; 10 positions match TRBD1. Germline V gene lookup returns CDR1 SEHNR and CDR2 FQNEAQ (reference sequence). The CDR3 loop spans 15 amino acids. Unmatched junction bases numbered 4, after V lost 4 bases and J lost 4 bases. The DNA for the CDR3 is TGTGCCAGCAGCTCGGACAGGGGGGCAAATCAGCCCCAGCATTTT. It is translated as CASSSDRGANQPQHF.

This clone was seen once. The chain couples TRBV11-2 to TRBJ1-1; TRBD1 might be the D (6 bases). The CDR3 runs to 13 residues. Germline V CDR1 and CDR2: SGHAT, FQNNGV. V lost 5 bases to trimming and J lost 5 bases, with 12 bases between them. In nucleotides, the CDR3 is TGTGCCAGCAGCCCCAGGGGTTGGACTGAAGCTTTCTTT. Amino acids: CASSPRGWTEAFF.

The rearrangement uses TRBV9 and TRBJ2-5, with D possibly matching TRBD1 (5 bases). The CDR3 is made up of 14 amino acids. V was pared by 4 bases and J by 3 bases, with 13 bases between. CDR1 and CDR2 from the germline V gene are SGDLS and YYNGEE. CDR3 in amino acids: CASSLLPTEETQYF. CDR3 nucleotide sequence: TGTGCCAGCAGCCTACTCCCGACAGAAGAGACCCAGTACTTC.

The V gene is TRBV7-9, the J gene TRBJ2-5; 9 positions match TRBD1. With V trimmed by 5 bases and J by 5 bases, 9 bases remained unmatched. CDR1 SEHNR and CDR2 FQNEAQ come from the germline V gene (reference sequence). The CDR3 runs 15 residues. CDR3 region: CASSVTGGSMETQYF. As DNA, the CDR3 is TGTGCCAGCAGCGTAACAGGGGGCTCGATGGAGACCCAGTACTTC.

V and J are TRBV19 and TRBJ1-5; 7 bases fit TRBD1. CDR1 is LNHDA and CDR2 is SQIVND in the germline V gene (reference sequence). J gave up 6 bases and V 6 bases, and 8 bases lay outside the gene matches. The CDR3 is made up of 14 amino acids. In DNA, the CDR3 is TGTGCCAGTAGGCCGACAGGGTCGAGTCAGCCCCAGCATTTT. As protein: CASRPTGSSQPQHF.

This chain uses TRBV24-1 with TRBJ1-5; D is possibly TRBD1 (6 bases). The CDR3 runs 14 residues. Germline-derived CDR1 and CDR2 are KGHDR and SFDVKD. Trimming took off 6 bases at V and 6 bases at J, with 14 bases between the two ends. This CDR3 reads CATSQQGTGQPQHF. Written as DNA, the CDR3 is TGTGCCACCAGTCAACAGGGAACGGGTCAGCCCCAGCATTTT.

This clone appeared once. The V gene is TRBV11-2, the J gene TRBJ2-3, with 7 bases lining up with TRBD2. The V segment lost 4 bases and the J segment 0 bases; nucleotides outside the gene matches: 4. The CDR3 has 15 amino acids. CDR1 is SGHAT and CDR2 is FQNNGV in the germline V gene. DNA for the CDR3: TGTGCCAGCAGCTCAGAGCGGGGTAGCACAGATACGCAGTATTTT. Amino acids: CASSSERGSTDTQYF.

This clone was counted only a few times. The chain couples TRBV7-2 to TRBJ2-1, with 8 bases aligning to TRBD2. Germline CDR1 SGHTA, CDR2 FQGNSA. The CDR3 sequence is 13 residues long. V lost 6 bases and J lost 9; bases outside the gene matches: 7. CDR3 region: CASSNLGLGEQFF. CDR3 bases: TGTGCCAGCAGTAATTTGGGACTAGGTGAGCAGTTCTTC.

The V call is TRBV4-1, the J call TRBJ1-5; D call uncertain. The CDR3 covers 15 residues. V lost 2 bases, J lost 7 bases, and 15 bases lay in between. Germline V CDR1 and CDR2: MGHRA, YSYEKL. CDR3 amino acids: CASSQQTSAGQPQHF. The CDR3 region has the DNA TGCGCCAGCAGCCAACAGACATCGGCGGGCCAGCCCCAGCATTTT.

Note on this clone: Different DNA sequences within this sample yield the same CDR3. The genes are TRBV28 and TRBJ2-7; 8 bases align to TRBD2. The J segment lost 1 base and the V segment lost 3 bases, leaving 2 bases of the junction unmatched. This CDR3 is 14 amino acids long. Germline assignment: CDR1 MDHEN and CDR2 SYDVKM. The CDR3 loop reads CASSLSGGSYEQYF. The DNA for the CDR3 is TGTGCCAGCAGTTTGAGCGGGGGTTCCTACGAGCAGTACTTC.

The J gene is TRBJ1-2, the V gene TRBV4-1; 7 positions agree with TRBD1. V lost 4 bases to trimming and J lost 8 bases; unmatched junction nucleotides: 7. CDR1 MGHRA and CDR2 YSYEKL come from the germline V gene. The length of the CDR3 is 13 residues. CDR3 sequence (DNA): TGCGCCAGCAGCCGGCAGGGACAGCTCGGCTACACCTTC. It translates to CASSRQGQLGYTF.

The chain couples TRBV29-1 to TRBJ2-7; TRBD1 matches at 11 bases. The length of the CDR3 is 14 residues. The V segment lost 2 bases and the J segment 7 bases; nucleotides outside the gene matches: 7. CDR1 is SQVTM, CDR2 ANQGSEA, per germline. CDR3 nucleotide sequence: TGCAGCGTTGAACCGGACAGGGGGCCGCGGGAGCAGTACTTC. Protein product: CSVEPDRGPREQYF.

This clone was recorded a few times. V gene TRBV28 combines with J gene TRBJ2-7, with a possible D match to TRBD1 (6 bases). V gave up 5 bases and J gave up 6 bases, with 29 bases separating them. Per the germline V gene, CDR1 is MDHEN and CDR2 is SYDVKM. This CDR3 is built from 18 residues. Here the CDR3 DNA reads TGTGCCAGCAGTCCCGTCCCGGGGACACCCAAGGGTTATGGCGAGCAGTACTTC. Translating gives CASSPVPGTPKGYGEQYF. Combining the CDR3 with reference TRBV28 and TRBJ2-7 gives the whole variable domain DVKVTQSSRYLVKRTGEKVFLECVQDMDHENMFWYRQDPGLGLRLIYFSYDVKMKEKGDIPEGYSVSREKKERFSLILESASTNQTSMYLCASSPVPGTPKGYGEQYFGPGTRLTVT.

The chain recombines TRBV11-2 with TRBJ1-5, with unresolved D. Germline-derived CDR1 and CDR2 are SGHAT and FQNNGV. The V end lost 4 bases, the J end lost 3 bases, and 4 bases lay between the germline ends. The CDR3 sequence is 12 residues long. The CDR3, as DNA: TGTGCCAGCAGCTCCCACAATCAGCCCCAGCATTTT. Translated: CASSSHNQPQHF.

CDR3 nucleotide sequence: TGCGCCAGCACCGGCGGGGGAACATCTGACACAGATACGCAGTATTTT. Translation gives CASTGGGTSDTDTQYF. V gene TRBV5-1 combines with J gene TRBJ2-3; TRBD2 aligns across 7 bases. This CDR3 is 16 amino acids long. The V gene's germline CDR1 is SGHRS and CDR2 YFSETQ. J gave up 2 bases and V 6 bases, and 12 bases lay outside the gene matches.

This chain links TRBV10-1 with TRBJ2-1; no clear D. V was shortened by 2 bases and J by 7 bases, with 12 bases between the two germline ends. Germline CDR1 reads WNHNN; CDR2 reads SYGVQD (reference sequence). This CDR3 comprises 14 residues. The CDR3 DNA reads TGCGCCAGCAGTGAGGGCGACTCGCGAAATGAGCAGTTCTTC. This encodes CASSEGDSRNEQFF.

This sequence joins TRBV24-1 and TRBJ2-7; 12 nucleotides agree with TRBD2. CDR3 length: 14 amino acids. V lost 4 bases and J lost 3; bases outside the gene matches: 0. Germline values: CDR1 KGHDR, CDR2 SFDVKD. CDR3 loop: CATSETSGSYEQYF. CDR3 bases: TGTGCCACCAGTGAGACTAGCGGGAGCTACGAGCAGTACTTC.

The chain has TRBV29-1 and TRBJ2-2; maybe TRBD1 (7 bases). The CDR3 is 13 residues long. The germline CDR1 and CDR2 sequences are SQVTM and ANQGSEA. Trimming took off 7 bases at V and 5 bases at J, with 14 bases between the two ends. This CDR3 reads CSGAQGGTGELFF. DNA for the CDR3: TGCAGCGGGGCTCAGGGGGGAACCGGGGAGCTGTTTTTT.

This clone was detected only a few times. This sequence joins TRBV11-2 and TRBJ1-2; TRBD1 matches at 8 bases. There are 15 residues in the CDR3. Germline V gene lookup returns CDR1 SGHAT and CDR2 FQNNGV. Unmatched junction bases numbered 9, after V lost 5 bases and J lost 4 bases. This CDR3 reads CASSLRQGWSYGYTF. In nucleotides, the CDR3 is TGTGCCAGCAGCCTTAGACAGGGGTGGAGCTATGGCTACACCTTC.

This clone has a single count. The V gene is TRBV19, the J gene TRBJ2-5, with 8 bases aligning to TRBD1. V dropped 5 bases and J dropped 1; count of bases not matched to a gene: 6. Looked up from germline, CDR1 is LNHDA and CDR2 is SQIVND (reference sequence). The CDR3 consists of 15 residues. The CDR3 sequence is CASSPRDRLQETQYF. CDR3 sequence (DNA): TGTGCCAGTAGTCCCCGGGACAGGCTCCAAGAGACCCAGTACTTC.

The CDR3 region is CASSLRDSDTDTQYF. In nucleotides, the CDR3 is TGTGCCAGCTCACTCCGGGACAGCGACACAGATACGCAGTATTTT. The chain recombines TRBV18 with TRBJ2-3; 7 nucleotides match TRBD1. The CDR3 is made up of 15 amino acids. The V gene's germline CDR1 is KGHSH and CDR2 LQKENI. V was clipped by 4 bases and J by 2 bases; unmatched bases: 6.

This clone occurred once. The rearrangement uses TRBV4-1 and TRBJ1-4; 7 bases align to TRBD1. The CDR3 is 13 residues long. Per germline, CDR1 MGHRA and CDR2 YSYEKL. Losses at the gene ends were 1 base for V and 10 bases for J; bases not matched to a gene: 3. CDR3 in DNA: TGCGCCAGCAGCCAAGTATGGACAGGAAAACTGTTTTTT. It is translated as CASSQVWTGKLFF.

The chain recombines TRBV14 with TRBJ2-5, with 10 bases lining up with TRBD2. Germline V gives CDR1 SGHDN, CDR2 FVKESK. This CDR3 contains 15 residues. V was clipped by 3 bases and J by 3 bases; unmatched bases: 4. CDR3 nucleotides: TGTGCCAGCAGCCAGCTAGCGGGAGTCAAAGAGACCCAGTACTTC. It specifies CASSQLAGVKETQYF. Using reference TRBV14 and TRBJ2-5 for the parts outside the CDR3, the full variable domain is EAGVTQFPSHSVIEKGQTVTLRCDPISGHDNLYWYRRVMGKEIKFLLHFVKESKQDESGMPNNRFLAERTGGTYSTLKVQPAELEDSGVYFCASSQLAGVKETQYFGPGTRLLVL.

This clone has just a few counts. The rearrangement joins TRBV28 to TRBJ2-1; 9 bases agree with TRBD2. Per germline, CDR1 MDHEN and CDR2 SYDVKM. V trimming: 5 bases; J trimming: 0 bases; junction bases outside the gene matches: 5. The CDR3 is 16 amino acids. CDR3 sequence: CASSPLAGISYNEQFF. In nucleotides, the CDR3 is TGTGCCAGCAGTCCCCTAGCGGGGATCTCCTACAATGAGCAGTTCTTC.